A selection of T cell receptor beta chains follows, all from one sample in a study of control samples from healthy donors and cancer patients. The assay was immunoSEQ multiplex PCR, and TCRdb's table has in-frame clones only and misses some. This table has tens of thousands of clones, 85% to 95% appearing once. The sequencing input was blood. The origin of the receptors is a man aged 25-45 years in good health. Each CDR3 is given with its conserved first and last residue. D genes are given only for firm matches. Size values are once, few and many counts, or a class for expanded clones, and some rows have none.

>TRBJ2-3|.|.|TRBV5-6
CASSLGGAGGTDTQYF
TGTGCCAGCAGCTTAGGAGGAGCCGGGGGCACAGATACGCAGTATTTT
>TRBJ1-1|.|.|TRBV18
CASSEGNTEAFF
TGTGCCAGCTCTGAGGGGAACACTGAAGCTTTCTTT
>TRBJ2-1|.|.|TRBV18
CASSPLRGGISNEQFF
TGTGCCAGCTCCCCCCTTCGGGGAGGCATCTCCAATGAGCAGTTCTTC
>TRBJ1-4|TRBD1|.|TRBV6-4
CASNPPGQGATNEKLFF
TGTGCCAGCAACCCGCCGGGACAGGGTGCAACTAATGAAAAACTGTTTTTT
>TRBJ2-2|.|.|TRBV18
CASSPTTSRELFF
TGTGCCAGCTCACCGACTACGTCGAGGGAGCTGTTTTTT
>TRBJ2-1|TRBD2|.|TRBV5-4
CASSLASGSMNEQFF
TGTGCCAGCAGCTTGGCTAGCGGGAGTATGAATGAGCAGTTCTTC
>TRBJ1-5|.|.|TRBV6-6
CASSFMGASNQPQHF
TGTGCCAGCAGTTTCATGGGAGCGAGCAATCAGCCCCAGCATTTT
>TRBJ1-2|TRBD1|.|TRBV19
CASSIQGALRGYTF
TGTGCCAGTAGTATACAGGGGGCTCTAAGGGGCTACACCTTC
>TRBJ1-1|TRBD1|.|TRBV6-5
CASSYSGQGMVTEAFF
TGTGCCAGCAGTTACTCCGGACAGGGGATGGTCACTGAAGCTTTCTTT
>TRBJ2-2|TRBD2|.|TRBV2
CASRKLTSGGNTGELFF
TGTGCCAGCAGGAAATTGACTAGCGGTGGAAACACCGGGGAGCTGTTTTTT
>TRBJ2-2|TRBD2|.|TRBV27
CASSLTPGLAGELFF
TGTGCCAGCAGTTTAACCCCGGGACTAGCCGGGGAGCTGTTTTTT
>TRBJ2-7|.|once|TRBV7-2
CASSNNRVAYEQYF
TGTGCCAGCAGTAACAACAGGGTAGCCTACGAGCAGTACTTC
>TRBJ2-3|TRBD2|.|TRBV10-3
CAISEASGSPDTQYF
TGTGCCATCAGTGAAGCTAGCGGGAGTCCAGATACGCAGTATTTT
>TRBJ1-5|TRBD1|.|TRBV28
CASSLLTGGEQPQHF
TGTGCCAGCAGTTTACTAACAGGGGGTGAACAGCCCCAGCATTTT
>TRBJ2-3|.|.|TRBV28
CASSLFRGVTDTQYF
TGTGCCAGCAGTTTATTTCGCGGGGTTACAGATACGCAGTATTTT
>TRBJ1-2|.|.|TRBV28
CASSIPDLTPGYTF
TGTGCCAGCAGTATCCCGGACCTCACCCCTGGCTACACCTTC
>TRBJ2-2|.|.|TRBV9
CASSEQGKTGELFF
TGTGCCAGCAGCGAACAGGGCAAAACCGGGGAGCTGTTTTTT
>TRBJ2-5|TRBD1|.|TRBV25-1
CASNRGGQGWETQYF
TGTGCCAGCAACCGAGGGGGCCAGGGGTGGGAGACCCAGTACTTC
>TRBJ2-1|.|.|TRBV6-2/TRBV6-3
CASSYFGGSVNEQFF
TGTGCCAGCAGCTACTTTGGAGGGTCCGTCAATGAGCAGTTCTTC
>TRBJ2-2|.|.|TRBV7-3
CASTKGGTGELFF
TGTGCCAGCACCAAAGGGGGGACCGGGGAGCTGTTTTTT
>TRBJ1-2|.|few|TRBV19
CASSIVGAVYGYTF
TGTGCCAGTAGTATAGTTGGGGCAGTCTATGGCTACACCTTC
>TRBJ2-1|TRBD2|.|TRBV10-3
CAISSGTSTANEQFF
TGTGCCATCAGCTCCGGGACTAGCACGGCCAATGAGCAGTTCTTC
>TRBJ2-7|.|few|TRBV6-5
CASRRELPYEQYF
TGTGCCAGCCGGAGAGAGCTACCCTACGAGCAGTACTTC
>TRBJ1-2|TRBD1|.|TRBV30
CAWSMTGAAYGYTF
TGTGCCTGGAGTATGACAGGGGCGGCCTATGGCTACACCTTC
>TRBJ2-3|.|.|TRBV2
CASSTTSDTQYF
TGTGCCAGCAGTACAACTTCAGATACGCAGTATTTT
>TRBJ1-1|.|.|TRBV30
CAWRGLGYTEAFF
TGTGCCTGGCGGGGTCTGGGCTACACTGAAGCTTTCTTT
>TRBJ2-7|TRBD1|.|TRBV10-3
CAISGDRDRTKNF
TGTGCCATCAGTGGAGACCGGGACAGGACAAAAAACTTC
>TRBJ2-4|TRBD2|.|TRBV3-1/TRBV3-2
CASSTARRLAGEGNIQYF
TGTGCCAGCAGCACAGCCAGGAGGCTAGCGGGGGAGGGAAACATTCAGTACTTC
>TRBJ2-1|.|.|TRBV10-3
CAIRPGRSANEQFF
TGTGCCATCAGGCCGGGACGGAGTGCCAATGAGCAGTTCTTC
>TRBJ2-1|TRBD2|.|TRBV18
CASSPTGGDNEQFF
TGTGCCAGCTCACCGACGGGAGGGGACAATGAGCAGTTCTTC
>TRBJ2-7|.|.|TRBV7-2
CASSSGGYTYEQYF
TGTGCCAGCAGCTCGGGGGGCTACACCTACGAGCAGTACTTC
>TRBJ2-7|.|.|TRBV28
CASSLWAYEQYF
TGTGCCAGCAGTTTATGGGCCTACGAGCAGTACTTC
>TRBJ2-3|.|.|TRBV7-6
CASSLVSDTQYF
TGTGCCAGCAGCTTAGTTTCAGATACGCAGTATTTT
>TRBJ2-2|.|.|TRBV29-1
CSASRGVGNTGELFF
TGCAGCGCCTCTAGGGGCGTAGGGAACACCGGGGAGCTGTTTTTT
>TRBJ2-2|TRBD1|.|TRBV6-6
CASSDTGDTGELFF
TGTGCCAGCAGCGACACAGGGGACACCGGGGAGCTGTTTTTT